This T cell receptor beta chain emerged from a study of blood T cell repertoires in COVID-19. Some clones are missing from TCRdb's copy, which holds only in-frame ones; the method was immunoSEQ multiplex PCR. The table lists over 600,000 clones, just under 90% of them singletons. The V end was cut by 0 bases, the J end by 3 bases, with 12 bases between. This CDR3 is built from 15 residues. Germline V lookup: CDR1 SGHRS, CDR2 YFSETQ. The chain employs TRBV5-1 and TRBJ1-2, with D maybe TRBD1 (5 bases). This receptor was obtained from a woman in her late teens or twenties with acute or convalescent COVID-19. The sequenced sample consisted of peripheral blood. The CDR3: CASSLAGGVDYGYTF. As DNA, the CDR3 is TGCGCCAGCAGCTTGGCGGGGGGAGTGGACTATGGCTACACCTTC.